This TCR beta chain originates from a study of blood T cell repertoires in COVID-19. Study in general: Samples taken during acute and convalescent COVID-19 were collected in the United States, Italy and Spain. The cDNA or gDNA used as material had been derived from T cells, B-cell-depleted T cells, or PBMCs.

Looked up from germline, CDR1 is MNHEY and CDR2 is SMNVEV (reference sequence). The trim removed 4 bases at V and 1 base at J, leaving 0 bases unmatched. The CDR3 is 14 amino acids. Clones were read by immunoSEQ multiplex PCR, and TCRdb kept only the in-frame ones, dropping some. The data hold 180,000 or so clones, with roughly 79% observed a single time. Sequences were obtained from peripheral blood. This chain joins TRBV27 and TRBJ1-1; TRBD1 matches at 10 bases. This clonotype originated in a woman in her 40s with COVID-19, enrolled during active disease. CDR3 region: CASSWTGGNTEAFF. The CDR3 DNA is TGTGCCAGCAGTTGGACAGGGGGGAACACTGAAGCTTTCTTT.